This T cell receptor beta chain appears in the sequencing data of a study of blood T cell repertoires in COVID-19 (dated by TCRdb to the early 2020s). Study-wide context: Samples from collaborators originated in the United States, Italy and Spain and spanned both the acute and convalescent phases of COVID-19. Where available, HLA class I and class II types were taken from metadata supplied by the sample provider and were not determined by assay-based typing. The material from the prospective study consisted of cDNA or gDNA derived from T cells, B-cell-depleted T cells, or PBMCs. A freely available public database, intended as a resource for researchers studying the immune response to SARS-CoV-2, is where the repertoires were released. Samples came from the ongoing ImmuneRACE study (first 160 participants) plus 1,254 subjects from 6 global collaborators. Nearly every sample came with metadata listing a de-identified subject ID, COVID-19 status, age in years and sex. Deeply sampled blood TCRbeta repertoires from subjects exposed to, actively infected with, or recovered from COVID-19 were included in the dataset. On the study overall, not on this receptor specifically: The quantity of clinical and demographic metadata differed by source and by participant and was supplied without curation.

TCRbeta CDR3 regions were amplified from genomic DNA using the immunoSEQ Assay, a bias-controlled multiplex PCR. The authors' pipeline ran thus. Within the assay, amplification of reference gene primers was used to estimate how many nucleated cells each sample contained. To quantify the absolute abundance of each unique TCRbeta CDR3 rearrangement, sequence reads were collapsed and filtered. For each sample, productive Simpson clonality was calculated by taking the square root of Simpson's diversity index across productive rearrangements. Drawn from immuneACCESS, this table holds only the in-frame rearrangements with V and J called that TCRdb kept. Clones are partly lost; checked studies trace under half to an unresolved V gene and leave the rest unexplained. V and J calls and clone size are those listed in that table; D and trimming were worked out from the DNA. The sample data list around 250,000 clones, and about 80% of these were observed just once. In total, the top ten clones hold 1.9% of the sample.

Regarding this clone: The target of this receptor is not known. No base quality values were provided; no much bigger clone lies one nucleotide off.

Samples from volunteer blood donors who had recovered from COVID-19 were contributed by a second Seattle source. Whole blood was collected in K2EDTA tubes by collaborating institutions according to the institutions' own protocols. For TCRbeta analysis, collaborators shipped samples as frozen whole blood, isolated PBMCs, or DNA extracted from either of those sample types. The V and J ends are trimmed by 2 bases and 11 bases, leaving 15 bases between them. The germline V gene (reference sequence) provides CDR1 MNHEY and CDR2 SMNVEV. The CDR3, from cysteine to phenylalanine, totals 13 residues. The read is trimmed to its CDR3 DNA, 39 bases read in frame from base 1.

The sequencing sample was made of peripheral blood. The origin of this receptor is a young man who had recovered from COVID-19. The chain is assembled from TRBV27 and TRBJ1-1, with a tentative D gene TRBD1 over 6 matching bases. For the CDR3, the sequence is CASSLTAGAAAFF. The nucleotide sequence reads TGTGCCAGCAGTTTAACTGCGGGGGCCGCCGCTTTCTTT.